A selection of T cell receptor beta chains follows, all from one sample in a study of cytomegalovirus exposure and HLA in healthy donors. This table comes from immunoSEQ multiplex PCR, and its TCRdb copy is limited to in-frame clones, with some not included. Of some 180,000 clones listed, approximately 80% are singletons. The sequenced material came from PBMCs. These receptors all come from a female donor in good health and CMV-seronegative. Each CDR3 is given with its conserved first and last residue. Each record gives: clone size, V gene, J gene, D gene, CDR3 protein, CDR3 DNA. The D gene is left open where the match is weak. Clone size is not always given. Where it is, it says once, few, many or a class for expanded clones.

-	TRBV4-2	TRBJ2-5	TRBD2	CASSQGLAGGNQETQYF	TGTGCCAGCAGCCAAGGTCTAGCGGGGGGGAATCAAGAGACCCAGTACTTC
-	TRBV5-3	TRBJ1-5	-	CARSRSGVANQPQHF	TGTGCCAGAAGCCGCTCAGGGGTGGCCAATCAGCCCCAGCATTTT
once	TRBV11-3	TRBJ2-3	TRBD2	CASSSGRWDTQYF	TGTGCCAGCAGTAGCGGGCGGTGGGATACGCAGTATTTT
-	TRBV18	TRBJ2-3	-	CASSPSPDRVYTDTQYF	TGTGCCAGCTCACCAAGCCCCGACAGAGTATACACAGATACGCAGTATTTT
-	TRBV27	TRBJ2-2	TRBD1	CASSLHRGRTGELFF	TGTGCCAGCAGTTTACACAGGGGGCGAACCGGGGAGCTGTTTTTT
few	TRBV29-1	TRBJ2-1	TRBD2	CSVDKGLAGSYNEQFF	TGCAGCGTTGATAAAGGGCTAGCGGGTTCTTACAATGAGCAGTTCTTC
-	TRBV27	TRBJ2-3	-	CASSLAAEGTDTQYF	TGTGCCAGCAGTTTAGCGGCAGAGGGCACAGATACGCAGTATTTT
-	TRBV11-3	TRBJ2-7	-	CASSSVSGVYEQYF	TGTGCCAGCAGCTCCGTGTCGGGGGTCTACGAGCAGTACTTC
-	TRBV5-4	TRBJ1-2	TRBD1	CASSLLGGQGYGYTF	TGTGCCAGCAGCTTGCTCGGGGGACAGGGGTATGGCTACACCTTC
-	TRBV28	TRBJ2-5	-	CASSQRVGRETQYF	TGTGCCAGCAGTCAGAGGGTGGGGAGGGAGACCCAGTACTTC
-	TRBV19	TRBJ2-3	-	CASSIRTDPTDTQYF	TGTGCCAGTAGTATACGGACAGACCCCACAGATACGCAGTATTTT
-	TRBV19	TRBJ1-2	-	CASSIVQGSNYGYTF	TGTGCCAGTAGTATCGTTCAGGGGTCTAACTATGGCTACACCTTC
few	TRBV27	TRBJ2-3	TRBD2	CASSLSPGLAGGDTQYF	TGTGCCAGCAGTTTATCCCCCGGACTAGCGGGAGGAGATACGCAGTATTTT
-	TRBV5-1	TRBJ2-1	TRBD2	CASSHGTSGSHNEQFF	TGCGCCAGCAGCCACGGGACTAGCGGGAGTCACAATGAGCAGTTCTTC
-	TRBV19	TRBJ2-7	TRBD2	CASTTSGRTGTYEQYF	TGTGCCAGTACAACTAGCGGGAGGACGGGCACCTACGAGCAGTACTTC
-	TRBV30	TRBJ2-7	-	CAWSGGRSYEQYF	TGTGCCTGGAGCGGGGGGCGGAGCTACGAGCAGTACTTC
-	TRBV25-1	TRBJ2-3	TRBD1	CASRQTGEDTQYF	TGTGCCAGCAGGCAGACAGGGGAAGATACGCAGTATTTT
once	TRBV20-1	TRBJ2-5	-	CSARAGETQYF	TGCAGTGCTAGAGCGGGAGAGACCCAGTACTTC
-	TRBV7-8	TRBJ1-2	-	CASSLGGSYGYTF	TGTGCCAGCAGCTTAGGAGGGAGCTATGGCTACACCTTC
-	TRBV2	TRBJ2-5	-	CASSLMARDAETQYF	TGTGCCAGCAGCCTAATGGCCCGGGATGCGGAGACCCAGTACTTC